These 30 T cell receptor beta chains originate from one sample sequenced in a study of OX40 agonist ivuxolimab in advanced cancers. The table came from immunoSEQ multiplex PCR; TCRdb's copy has only in-frame clones and leaves some out. The sample includes over 90,000 clones, approximately 94% of them seen just once. The sequencing here drew on CD4+ or CD8+ T cells sorted from blood, taken in a trial of the OX40 agonist ivuxolimab. Receptor source: an adult with an advanced solid tumor such as melanoma, head and neck, liver or kidney cancer.

The chain is built from TRBV5-4 and TRBJ1-1; D remains ambiguous. The CDR3 extends over 14 amino acids. Germline CDR1 reads SGHNT; CDR2 reads YYREEE (reference sequence). Trimming pared 4 bases from V and 1 base from J, leaving 11 bases between. In DNA, the CDR3 is TGTGCCAGCAGCCCGACGACCAAGAACACTGAAGCTTTCTTT. This gives the protein CASSPTTKNTEAFF.

This clone was observed a single time. V gene TRBV30 combines with J gene TRBJ2-1, with a possible D match to TRBD2 (5 bases). The CDR3 loop spans 17 amino acids. In germline, CDR1 is GTSNPN, CDR2 SVGIG (reference sequence). V was shortened by 0 bases and J by 0 bases, with 15 bases between the two germline ends. CDR3 in DNA: TGTGCCTGGAGTGTACGGGGAATCACTGGCTCCTACAATGAGCAGTTCTTC. Protein product: CAWSVRGITGSYNEQFF.

The rearrangement joins TRBV7-2 to TRBJ1-5, with a tentative D call TRBD1 (5 bases). The CDR3 sequence is 16 residues long. Trimming took 1 base from V and 7 from J, leaving 17 bases between them. Germline V lookup: CDR1 SGHTA, CDR2 FQGNSA. The CDR3 loop is CASSLEVTGLGQPQHF. The DNA for the CDR3 is TGTGCCAGCAGCTTAGAGGTTACGGGACTTGGGCAGCCCCAGCATTTT.

The rearrangement uses TRBV18 and TRBJ1-4; D may be TRBD1 (5 bases). Trimming stripped 1 base from V and 8 bases from J, with 14 bases between. This CDR3 contains 15 residues. Germline V CDR1 and CDR2: KGHSH, LQKENI. The CDR3 sequence: CASSPRIGEGEKLFF. In DNA, the CDR3 is TGTGCCAGCTCACCACGGATAGGGGAGGGCGAAAAACTGTTTTTT.

This sequence joins TRBV25-1 and TRBJ1-6, with D perhaps TRBD1 (5 bases). The germline V gene has CDR1 MGHDK and CDR2 SYGVNS. The CDR3 length is 17 residues. V lost 7 bases and J 5 bases, leaving 21 bases between the germline ends. The CDR3 region has the DNA TGTGCCAGCATCGAAGGCGCCGGGGGAGTACATAATTCACCCCTCCACTTT. The encoded protein is CASIEGAGGVHNSPLHF.

This clone appeared a single time. The V call is TRBV5-1, the J call TRBJ2-6, with D uncertain. Germline CDR1 is SGHRS and CDR2 is YFSETQ. The V gene lost 2 bases and the J gene lost 2 bases, with 5 bases spanning the gap. CDR3 length equals 14 residues. For the CDR3, the DNA is TGCGCCAGCAGCTTCAGTACTGGGGCCAACGTCCTGACTTTC. Its translation: CASSFSTGANVLTF. Full variable domain (rest looked up from reference TRBV5-1 and TRBJ2-6): KAGVTQTPRYLIKTRGQQVTLSCSPISGHRSVSWYQQTPGQGLQFLFEYFSETQRNKGNFPGRFSGRQFSNSRSEMNVSTLELGDSALYLCASSFSTGANVLTFGAGSRLTVL.

CDR3 in DNA: TGTGCCAGCTCACAAGGGGGGAGCTCCTACGAGCAGTACTTC. Residues: CASSQGGSSYEQYF. The chain employs TRBV18 and TRBJ2-7; D is possibly TRBD1 or TRBD2 (6 bases each). From germline, CDR1 is KGHSH and CDR2 LQKENI. The CDR3 spans 14 residues. Trimming removed 4 bases from V and 0 bases from J, with 10 bases in between.

The genes are TRBV7-9 and TRBJ1-4, with 10 bases that match TRBD1. This CDR3 spans 16 amino acids. V lost 5 bases, J lost 0 bases, and 3 bases stayed unmatched. The germline CDR1 and CDR2 sequences are SEHNR and FQNEAQ (reference sequence). The CDR3 DNA sequence: TGTGCCAGCAGCCCTGGACAGGGGGCAACTAATGAAAAACTGTTTTTT. Amino acid sequence: CASSPGQGATNEKLFF. Drawing the rest from reference TRBV7-9 and TRBJ1-4, the complete variable domain is DTGVSQNPRHKITKRGQNVTFRCDPISEHNRLYWYRQTLGQGPEFLTYFQNEAQLEKSRLLSDRFSAERPKGSFSTLEIQRTEQGDSAMYLCASSPGQGATNEKLFFGSGTQLSVL.

The table lists this clone with a count of one. The chain combines TRBV5-4 with TRBJ2-5; D may match TRBD1 or TRBD2 (5 bases each). Germline V CDR1 and CDR2: SGHNT, YYREEE (reference sequence). The CDR3 consists of 15 residues. The ends were cut back, 0 bases at V and 0 bases at J, with 9 bases in the middle. CDR3 in amino acids: CASSLEEGHQETQYF. The CDR3, as DNA: TGTGCCAGCAGCTTGGAAGAGGGACACCAAGAGACCCAGTACTTC.

V gene TRBV7-9 combines with J gene TRBJ1-4; no clear D. Per the germline V gene, CDR1 is SEHNR and CDR2 is FQNEAQ (reference sequence). The CDR3 extends over 14 amino acids. Between the trimmed V and J ends, which lost 3 bases and 3 bases, there was a span of 8 bases. The CDR3 loop is CASSLMTANEKLFF. Written as DNA, the CDR3 is TGTGCCAGCAGCTTGATGACGGCTAATGAAAAACTGTTTTTT.

This chain links TRBV15 with TRBJ2-3; 10 nucleotides agree with TRBD1. Trimming took 5 bases from V and 3 from J; bases not matched to a gene: 5. Germline V gives CDR1 LNHNV, CDR2 YYDKDF (reference sequence). This CDR3 has 15 residues. DNA of the CDR3: TGTGCCACCAGCGGGACAGGGGTCGGGACAGATACGCAGTATTTT. Translation gives CATSGTGVGTDTQYF.

This rearrangement joins TRBV7-2 to TRBJ1-2, with D unresolved. Germline V gives CDR1 SGHTA, CDR2 FQGNSA. The CDR3 extends over 13 amino acids. Deletions cut 1 base from V and 0 bases from J, with 3 bases between. The CDR3 DNA is TGTGCCAGCAGCTTAGATGCTAACTATGGCTACACCTTC. Translating gives CASSLDANYGYTF.

The genes are TRBV2 and TRBJ1-2; tentatively, D is TRBD1 (5 bases). Deletions cut 7 bases from V and 8 bases from J, with 17 bases between. The CDR3 has 13 residues. The V gene's germline CDR1 is SNHLY and CDR2 FYNNEI. Here the CDR3 DNA reads TGTGCCAGCACCCTCGACAGCCAGGCAGGCTACACCTTC. Translating it yields CASTLDSQAGYTF.

The rearrangement joins TRBV11-3 to TRBJ1-2; a weak D match, TRBD1 (6 bases). CDR3 length equals 13 residues. Trimming cost V 6 bases and J 8 bases, with 16 bases left between them. Germline assignment: CDR1 SGHNT and CDR2 YENEEA. The CDR3 region has the DNA TGTGCCAGCAGTCACACAGGGACTCGAGGCTACACCTTC. It yields the protein CASSHTGTRGYTF.

V is TRBV14 and J is TRBJ2-6; D is undetermined. Germline values: CDR1 SGHDN, CDR2 FVKESK. The V end lost 4 bases, the J end lost 4 bases, and 8 bases lay between the germline ends. There are 14 residues in the CDR3. For the CDR3, the DNA is TGTGCCAGCAGCCTCAGGCGGGGGGCCAACGTCCTGACTTTC. It encodes CASSLRRGANVLTF.

The chain has TRBV9 and TRBJ1-1, with D hard to call. Germline V gene sequence: CDR1 SGDLS, CDR2 YYNGEE. V lost 0 bases to trimming and J lost 0 bases, with 6 bases between them. This CDR3 contains 14 residues. DNA of the CDR3: TGTGCCAGCAGCGTAGAGAGTATGAACACTGAAGCTTTCTTT. Residues: CASSVESMNTEAFF.

The table lists this clone with a few counts. V usage is TRBV11-2 and J usage is TRBJ2-7; possibly TRBD1 or TRBD2 for D (5 bases each). V lost 4 bases and J 2 bases, leaving 12 bases between the germline ends. This CDR3 comprises 14 residues. The germline V gene encodes CDR1 SGHAT and CDR2 FQNNGV. DNA for the CDR3: TGTGCCAGCAGCTCCCCCCGGGGCCCCTACGAGCAGTACTTC. Translated: CASSSPRGPYEQYF.

The genes are TRBV10-3 and TRBJ1-2, with TRBD1 identical over 7 bases. The V gene's germline CDR1 is ENHRY and CDR2 SYGVKD. The CDR3 spans 14 residues. V gave up 6 bases and J gave up 3 bases; unmatched junction bases: 7. The CDR3 DNA is TGTGCCATCAGGGAGACAGGGACGGACTATGGCTACACCTTC. The encoded protein is CAIRETGTDYGYTF.

This clone was seen a single time. The V call is TRBV9, the J call TRBJ1-5; 11 bases are shared with TRBD1. CDR3 size: 15 residues. Germline lookup yields CDR1 SGDLS and CDR2 YYNGEE. V dropped 3 bases and J dropped 6; count of bases not matched to a gene: 5. The CDR3 is CASSAEGQGVQPQHF. The CDR3 coding sequence is TGTGCCAGCAGCGCCGAGGGACAGGGGGTTCAGCCCCAGCATTTT.

The chain uses TRBV2 and TRBJ1-3, with D possibly matching TRBD1 (6 bases). The V gene's germline CDR1 is SNHLY and CDR2 FYNNEI. The CDR3 has 16 amino acids. Deletions cut 5 bases from V and 2 bases from J, with 16 bases between. The CDR3 region is CASSPGGGGAGNTIYF. DNA for the CDR3: TGTGCCAGCAGTCCCGGCGGTGGGGGCGCTGGAAACACCATATATTTT. Full variable domain (remainder filled in from reference TRBV2 and TRBJ1-3): EPEVTQTPSHQVTQMGQEVILRCVPISNHLYFYWYRQILGQKVEFLVSFYNNEISEKSEIFDDQFSVERPDGSNFTLKIRSTKLEDSAMYFCASSPGGGGAGNTIYFGEGSWLTVV.

The chain combines TRBV6-5 with TRBJ2-7; 7 positions agree with TRBD2. The CDR3 is 13 amino acids. J lost 5 bases, V lost 7 bases, and 8 bases had no gene match. Germline-derived CDR1 and CDR2 are MNHEY and SVGAGI. CDR3 region: CASTPSGTHEQYF. As DNA, the CDR3 is TGTGCCAGCACCCCGAGCGGGACCCACGAGCAGTACTTC.

The CDR3 reads CASSLRDLLESKETQYF. CDR3 nucleotides: TGTGCCAGCAGTCTCCGGGACCTACTAGAGTCGAAAGAGACCCAGTACTTC. V usage is TRBV28 and J usage is TRBJ2-5; D may correspond to TRBD1 or TRBD2 (5 bases each). In germline, CDR1 is MDHEN, CDR2 SYDVKM. V lost 5 bases to trimming and J lost 3 bases, with 22 bases between them. The CDR3 loop spans 17 amino acids.

The rearrangement uses TRBV5-1 and TRBJ2-5, with D perhaps TRBD2 (5 bases). Per germline, CDR1 SGHRS and CDR2 YFSETQ. The CDR3 sequence is 14 residues long. V dropped 4 bases and J dropped 5 bases, with 15 bases sitting between them. CDR3 nucleotides: TGCGCCAGCAGCGCGGGCCCCTCGGGGGAGACCCAGTACTTC. It codes for CASSAGPSGETQYF.

This clone was found a few times. This sequence joins TRBV6-5 and TRBJ2-7; possibly TRBD2 for D (5 bases). The CDR3 sequence is 15 residues long. Germline V gene data show CDR1 as MNHEY and CDR2 as SVGAGI. V lost 0 bases, J lost 2 bases, and 11 bases lay in between. The CDR3 region has the DNA TGTGCCAGCAGTTACTCGATAGCTAGCCCCTACGAGCAGTACTTC. The encoded protein is CASSYSIASPYEQYF.

Remarks on this clone: In the same sample, other DNA sequences code for this CDR3. The CDR3, as DNA: TGTGCCAGCACCCATTTTGGGGGCCGCGACGAAAAACTGTTTTTT. Translation gives CASTHFGGRDEKLFF. The chain couples TRBV27 to TRBJ1-4; D might be TRBD1 (6 bases). Trimming removed 7 bases from V and 8 bases from J, with 20 bases in between. In germline, CDR1 is MNHEY, CDR2 SMNVEV (reference sequence). This CDR3 has 15 amino acids.

This chain connects TRBV6-1 to TRBJ2-5; the D gene is possibly TRBD1 (5 bases). The V end was cut by 4 bases, the J end by 2 bases, with 11 bases between. The CDR3 runs to 14 residues. Germline V gene data show CDR1 as MNHNS and CDR2 as SASEGT. In DNA form, the CDR3 reads TGTGCCAGCAGTGTGGGCCAGGGACAAGAGACCCAGTACTTC. Protein sequence: CASSVGQGQETQYF.

This clone is a singleton in its sample. V is TRBV28 and J is TRBJ1-2, with 7 nucleotides matching TRBD1. CDR1 MDHEN and CDR2 SYDVKM come from the germline V gene. This CDR3 is 14 amino acids long. Germline trimming cut 2 bases from V and 5 bases from J; bases unmatched to any gene: 5. This CDR3 is CASSLEGQLYGYTF. CDR3 DNA: TGTGCCAGCAGTTTAGAGGGACAGTTATATGGCTACACCTTC.

V is TRBV7-3 and J is TRBJ2-3; D remains unclear. CDR1 and CDR2 from the germline V gene are SGHTA and FQGTGA. V lost 2 bases and J 3 bases, leaving 9 bases between the germline ends. The CDR3 totals 14 residues. CDR3 residues: CASSLPGKTDTQYF. CDR3 bases: TGTGCCAGCAGCTTACCTGGGAAGACAGATACGCAGTATTTT.

This chain uses TRBV28 with TRBJ2-1, with 8 bases identical to TRBD2. The CDR3 sequence is 16 residues long. J gave up 2 bases and V 3 bases, and 6 bases lay outside the gene matches. The V gene's germline CDR1 is MDHEN and CDR2 SYDVKM. The CDR3 is CASSFLALAAYNEQFF. CDR3 coding DNA: TGTGCCAGCAGTTTTTTGGCACTAGCGGCCTACAATGAGCAGTTCTTC.

This chain joins TRBV28 and TRBJ1-3; the D is unclear. V dropped 3 bases and J dropped 4 bases, with 13 bases sitting between them. In germline, CDR1 is MDHEN, CDR2 SYDVKM. CDR3 length equals 15 residues. The CDR3 nucleotides are TGTGCCAGCAGTTTCCCATCCCTTACCGGAAACACCATATATTTT. Its protein product is CASSFPSLTGNTIYF.